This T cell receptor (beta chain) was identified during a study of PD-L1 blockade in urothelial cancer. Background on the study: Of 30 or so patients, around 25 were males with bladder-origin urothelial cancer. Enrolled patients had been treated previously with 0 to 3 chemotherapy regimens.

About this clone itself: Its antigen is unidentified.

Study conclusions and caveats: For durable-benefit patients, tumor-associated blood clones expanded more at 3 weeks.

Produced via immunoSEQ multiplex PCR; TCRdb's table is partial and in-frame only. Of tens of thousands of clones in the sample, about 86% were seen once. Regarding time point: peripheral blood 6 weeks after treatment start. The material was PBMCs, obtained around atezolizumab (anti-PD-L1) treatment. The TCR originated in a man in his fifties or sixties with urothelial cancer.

For the CDR3, the DNA is TGTGCCAGCAGGGGACAGAATAACTATGGCTACACCTTC. Amino acid sequence: CASRGQNNYGYTF. The chain uses TRBV6-1 and TRBJ1-2; 7 positions match TRBD1. The CDR3 is made up of 13 amino acids. J was trimmed by 1 base and V by 6 bases; bases with no gene match: 2. Germline loops: CDR1 MNHNS, CDR2 SASEGT.